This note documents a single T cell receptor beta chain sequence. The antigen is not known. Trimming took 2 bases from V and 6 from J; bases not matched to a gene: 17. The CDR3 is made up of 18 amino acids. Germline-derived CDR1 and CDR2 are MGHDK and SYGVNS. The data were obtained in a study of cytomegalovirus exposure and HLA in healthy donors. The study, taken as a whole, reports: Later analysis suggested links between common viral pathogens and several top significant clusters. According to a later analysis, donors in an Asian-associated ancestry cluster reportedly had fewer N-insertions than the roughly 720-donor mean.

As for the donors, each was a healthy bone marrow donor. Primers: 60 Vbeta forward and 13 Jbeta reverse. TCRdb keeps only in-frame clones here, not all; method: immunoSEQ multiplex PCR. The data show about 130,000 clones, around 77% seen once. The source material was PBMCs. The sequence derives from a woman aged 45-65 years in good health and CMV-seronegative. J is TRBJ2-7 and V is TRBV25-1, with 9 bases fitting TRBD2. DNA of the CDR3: TGTGCCAGCAGTGAAGAGGGACACGGGACGGCTAGCGGGACCGAGCAGTACTTC. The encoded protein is CASSEEGHGTASGTEQYF.